These 17 T cell receptor beta chains came from one sample sequenced in a study of T cell responses to AZD1222 COVID-19 vaccine. Generated by immunoSEQ multiplex PCR, the TCRdb table keeps only in-frame clones and is missing some. The data hold more than 60,000 clones, with about 90% observed a single time. This specimen was peripheral blood, taken on day 0 of AZD1222 vaccination. These receptors were taken from an adult in good health.

The chain links TRBV5-1 to TRBJ1-1; no clear D gene. The CDR3 sequence is 14 residues long. Trimming stripped 4 bases from V and 0 bases from J, with 10 bases between. The germline CDR1 and CDR2 sequences are SGHRS and YFSETQ. The CDR3 DNA sequence: TGCGCCAGCAGCCCTGCAGTCATGAACACTGAAGCTTTCTTT. Translated: CASSPAVMNTEAFF.

The rearrangement joins TRBV4-1 to TRBJ1-1; TRBD1 matches 9 bases. Germline CDR1 MGHRA, CDR2 YSYEKL. V lost 9 bases, J lost 4 bases, and 6 bases stayed unmatched. CDR3 length: 13 residues. DNA for the CDR3: TGCGCCAGTGCGGACAGGGGTGGCACTGAAGCTTTCTTT. Encoded protein: CASADRGGTEAFF.

The chain joins TRBV7-9 to TRBJ1-1, with D possibly TRBD1 on 5 matching bases. This CDR3 is built from 14 residues. V was pared by 2 bases and J by 8 bases, with 15 bases between. Germline loops: CDR1 SEHNR, CDR2 FQNEAQ (reference sequence). DNA of the CDR3: TGTGCCAGCAGCTTAAGTTCGGTGGGGACCGAAGCTTTCTTT. Its protein product is CASSLSSVGTEAFF.

This clone was counted once. V and J are TRBV7-2 and TRBJ1-4, with 9 bases identical to TRBD1. Germline values: CDR1 SGHTA, CDR2 FQGNSA. The J segment lost 7 bases and the V segment lost 5 bases, leaving 14 bases of the junction unmatched. The CDR3 has 17 amino acids. CDR3 DNA sequence: TGTGCCAGCAGCAAACATTCGCCGGGACAGGGAAGTGAAAAACTGTTTTTT. Residues: CASSKHSPGQGSEKLFF.

The genes are TRBV5-1 and TRBJ2-7, with D possibly matching TRBD2 (6 bases). This CDR3 is built from 13 residues. The germline V and J ends were trimmed by 0 bases and 5 bases, with 9 bases remaining between them. Germline V lookup: CDR1 SGHRS, CDR2 YFSETQ. This CDR3 is CASSLETGDEQYF. The CDR3 DNA reads TGCGCCAGCAGCTTGGAAACGGGAGACGAGCAGTACTTC.

The chain carries TRBV7-9 and TRBJ1-2; no clear D gene. Trimming pared 4 bases from V and 6 bases from J, leaving 6 bases between. The CDR3 spans 11 residues. Per germline, CDR1 SEHNR and CDR2 FQNEAQ (reference sequence). The CDR3 DNA sequence: TGTGCCAGCAGCTCTGAGAATGGCTACACCTTC. Translating gives CASSSENGYTF.

V usage is TRBV25-1 and J usage is TRBJ1-5, with unresolved D. Germline loops: CDR1 MGHDK, CDR2 SYGVNS. Between the trimmed V and J ends, which lost 2 bases and 7 bases, there was a span of 9 bases. The CDR3 covers 13 residues. The CDR3 DNA reads TGTGCCAGCAGTGAAACGGGTTGGCAGCCCCAGCATTTT. It yields the protein CASSETGWQPQHF.

This clone showed up just once. This rearrangement joins TRBV27 to TRBJ2-3, with 10 positions matching TRBD2. V was pared by 6 bases and J by 8 bases, with 8 bases of the junction left unmatched. This CDR3 is built from 14 residues. Germline CDR1 MNHEY, CDR2 SMNVEV (reference sequence). CDR3 nucleotides: TGTGCCAGCAGATTTAGCGGGGGGAGGGCTACGCAGTATTTT. Amino acids: CASRFSGGRATQYF.

This clone was seen a few times. The chain combines TRBV5-1 with TRBJ1-2; tentatively, D is TRBD1 (5 bases). V lost 4 bases, J lost 3 bases, and 16 bases lay in between. The CDR3 has 15 amino acids. Germline V gene lookup returns CDR1 SGHRS and CDR2 YFSETQ. This CDR3 reads CASSDTGGSDYGYTF. CDR3 bases: TGCGCCAGCAGCGATACCGGGGGTTCGGACTATGGCTACACCTTC.

CDR3 nucleotides: TGTGCCAGTAGTGCTCAACAGGTACTGAACACTGAAGCTTTCTTT. It is translated as CASSAQQVLNTEAFF. The V call is TRBV19, the J call TRBJ1-1; a weak D match, TRBD1 (5 bases). The CDR3 extends over 15 amino acids. Germline V gene sequence: CDR1 LNHDA, CDR2 SQIVND (reference sequence). V gave up 5 bases and J gave up 0 bases, with 13 bases separating them.

The chain employs TRBV27 and TRBJ1-5; no clear D. CDR3 length equals 15 residues. V was pared by 5 bases and J by 2 bases, with 13 bases between. From germline, CDR1 is MNHEY and CDR2 SMNVEV (reference sequence). The CDR3 is CASSPLSGGNQPQHF. The DNA for the CDR3 is TGTGCCAGCAGTCCGCTGTCGGGTGGCAATCAGCCCCAGCATTTT.

The rearrangement joins TRBV7-3 to TRBJ1-1; 8 bases line up with TRBD1. V gave up 3 bases and J gave up 3 bases; unmatched junction bases: 0. The CDR3 consists of 13 residues. Germline values: CDR1 SGHTA, CDR2 FQGTGA. DNA of the CDR3: TGTGCCAGCAGCTTGACAGGGGACACTGAAGCTTTCTTT. The encoded protein is CASSLTGDTEAFF.

The chain recombines TRBV6-5 with TRBJ2-7; D could derive from TRBD1 or TRBD2 (6 bases each). The CDR3 contains 14 residues. Germline V gives CDR1 MNHEY, CDR2 SVGAGI. V was clipped by 7 bases and J by 5 bases, with 18 bases between them. Here the CDR3 reads CASTWILGGHEQYF. Here the CDR3 DNA reads TGTGCCAGCACGTGGATTCTCGGGGGCCACGAGCAGTACTTC.

This rearrangement joins TRBV6-5 to TRBJ2-7; D is unclear. CDR1 and CDR2 (germline): MNHEY, SVGAGI. The CDR3 length is 14 residues. Trimming removed 4 bases at V and 5 bases at J, with 15 bases between. DNA of the CDR3: TGTGCCAGCAGTTCCGGGCTCCCATCCCACGAGCAGTACTTC. It encodes CASSSGLPSHEQYF.

This chain joins TRBV3-1 (or the pseudogene TRBV3-2) and TRBJ1-2, with a weak D call TRBD1 (5 bases). Germline V gene lookup returns CDR1 LGHDT and CDR2 YNNKEL (reference sequence). The CDR3 spans 12 residues. Trimming pared 5 bases from V and 8 bases from J, leaving 12 bases between. The CDR3 reads CASSSGIAGYTF. Here the CDR3 DNA reads TGTGCCAGCAGCTCAGGGATTGCGGGCTACACCTTC.

V gene TRBV13 combines with J gene TRBJ1-1; D is perhaps TRBD1 (5 bases). This CDR3 comprises 16 residues. Looked up from germline, CDR1 is PRHDT and CDR2 is FYEKMQ (reference sequence). With 5 bases removed from V and 0 bases from J, the gap between germline ends came to 16 bases. The CDR3 sequence: CASSPGRGTLNTEAFF. The CDR3 DNA reads as TGTGCCAGCAGCCCAGGACGGGGGACCCTGAACACTGAAGCTTTCTTT.

The chain has TRBV3-1 (or the pseudogene TRBV3-2) and TRBJ2-1, with TRBD2 matching 10 bases. From germline, CDR1 is LGHDT and CDR2 YNNKEL (reference sequence). The CDR3 contains 18 residues. After removal of 3 bases from V and 4 bases from J, the junction contained 12 bases not matched to a gene. CDR3 sequence reads: CASSQGRAGGAVYNEQFF. The CDR3 nucleotides are TGTGCCAGCAGCCAGGGACGAGCGGGGGGGGCCGTTTACAATGAGCAGTTCTTC.